The present entry profiles one T cell receptor beta chain with its context. This receptor's antigen is unknown. No clone much larger than this one lies a single base away; base qualities are absent. The library was built by means of the immunoSEQ multiplex PCR assay. Entries here come from immuneACCESS through TCRdb and include only in-frame sequences with V and J called. Some clones fail to appear in such tables; in the studies checked, an unresolved V gene covers under half of the shortfall, and the cause of the remainder is unknown. The sample records about 74,000 clones, about 88% of which are singletons. 5.7% of the sample lies in the top ten. This specimen belongs to a study of control samples from healthy donors and cancer patients (dated by TCRdb to about 2020). Spanning cysteine to phenylalanine, the CDR3 consists of 14 amino acids. Only the CDR3 region is kept as DNA, spanning 42 bases read in frame from base 1. V is pared back by 1 base and J by 6 bases, with 11 bases lying between the germline termini. In the germline V gene (reference sequence), CDR1 corresponds to MNHNY and CDR2 to SVGAGI.

Rearrangement joined TRBV6-6 to TRBJ2-3, with a tentative D gene TRBD2 over 6 matching bases. The sequence derives from a woman aged 45-65 years in good health. Sequencing was done on a sample of blood. The nucleotides read TGTGCCAGCAGTTACTTGGCGGGGTCGGATACGCAGTATTTT. It codes for CASSYLAGSDTQYF.